Sequencing of this T cell receptor beta chain was carried out in a study of blood T cell repertoires in COVID-19. About the study: T cells, B-cell-depleted T cells, or PBMCs supplied cDNA or gDNA.

Trimming took 5 bases from V and 4 from J; bases not matched to a gene: 8. The CDR3 length is 15 residues. Germline-derived CDR1 and CDR2 are SGDLS and YYNGEE. The method was immunoSEQ multiplex PCR; TCRdb's version includes in-frame clones alone and lacks a portion of them. Among 110,000 or so clones listed, approximately 84% were seen once. The V and J genes are TRBV9 and TRBJ2-3; 9 bases line up with TRBD1. The sample consisted of peripheral blood. The TCR was taken from a man aged 50 to 59 with acute or convalescent COVID-19. CDR3 sequence reads: CASRLIQGAADTQYF. CDR3 nucleotide sequence: TGTGCCAGCAGACTAATACAGGGGGCGGCAGATACGCAGTATTTT. Variable domain in full (rest from reference TRBV9 and TRBJ2-3): DSGVTQTPKHLITATGQRVTLRCSPRSGDLSVYWYQQSLDQGLQFLIQYYNGEERAKGNILERFSAQQFPDLHSELNLSSLELGDSALYFCASRLIQGAADTQYFGPGTRLTVL.